The TCR beta chain described here comes from a study of T cell responses to AZD1222 COVID-19 vaccine. Broader study findings: Females made up more of the donors, who were largely white British, and clonal diversity may have come out too low. AZD1222 recipients seropositive at baseline numbered only 6 or 7.

Regarding this clone: Its antigen remains unidentified.

This CDR3 region has 13 residues. The trim removed 6 bases at V and 9 bases at J, leaving 8 bases unmatched. The germline CDR1 and CDR2 sequences are SNHLY and FYNNEI. The table came from immunoSEQ multiplex PCR; TCRdb's copy has only in-frame clones and leaves some out. The top ten clones hold roughly 12% of a sample with roughly 140,000 clones, 85% to 95% of them seen once. Sequenced material: peripheral blood, taken after recovery from COVID-19. The TCR originated in an adult who had recovered from COVID-19. The chain combines TRBV2 with TRBJ1-5; 7 nucleotides agree with TRBD1. CDR3 DNA sequence: TGTGCCAGCAGATTGACAGGGCAAGGGCCCCAGCATTTT. Its translation is CASRLTGQGPQHF.